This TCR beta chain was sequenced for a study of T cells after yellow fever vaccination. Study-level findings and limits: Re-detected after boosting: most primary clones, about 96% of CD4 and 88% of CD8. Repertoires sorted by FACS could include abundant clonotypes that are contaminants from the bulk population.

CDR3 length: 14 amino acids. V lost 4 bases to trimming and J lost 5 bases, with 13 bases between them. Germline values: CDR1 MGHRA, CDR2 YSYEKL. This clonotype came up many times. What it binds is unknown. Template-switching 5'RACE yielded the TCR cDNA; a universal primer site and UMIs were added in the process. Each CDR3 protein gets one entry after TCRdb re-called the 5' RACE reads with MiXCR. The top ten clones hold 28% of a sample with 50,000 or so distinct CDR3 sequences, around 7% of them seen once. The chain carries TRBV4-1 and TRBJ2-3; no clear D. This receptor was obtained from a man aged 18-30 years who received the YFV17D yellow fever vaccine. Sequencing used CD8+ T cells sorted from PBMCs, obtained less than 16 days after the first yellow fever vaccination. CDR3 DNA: TGCGCCAGCAGCCCCCGCTCGGGCGGAGATACGCAGTATTTT. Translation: CASSPRSGGDTQYF.